A selection of T cell receptor beta chains follows, all from one sample in a study of cytomegalovirus exposure and HLA in healthy donors. The assay was immunoSEQ multiplex PCR, and TCRdb's table has in-frame clones only and misses some. Here the sample table reports approximately 110,000 clones. Sequencing was carried out using PBMCs. The source of these receptors is a man aged 40-49 years in good health and CMV-seronegative. CDR3s include the opening cysteine and the closing phenylalanine or tryptophan. The order of the fields is D gene, J gene, V gene, CDR3 protein, CDR3 DNA. A D gene is named only where the DNA matches it firmly.

.,TRBJ2-1,TRBV19,CASKEYSSYNEQFF,TGTGCCAGTAAGGAGTATAGCTCCTACAATGAGCAGTTCTTC
.,TRBJ2-1,TRBV19,CASNKQGGSYNEQFF,TGTGCCAGCAACAAGCAGGGGGGCTCCTACAATGAGCAGTTCTTC
TRBD2,TRBJ2-5,TRBV27,CASSLYWGGGETQYF,TGTGCCAGCAGTTTATACTGGGGGGGTGGAGAGACCCAGTACTTC
TRBD1,TRBJ2-1,TRBV6-4,CASSRDREDEQFF,TGTGCCAGCAGTCGGGACAGGGAGGATGAGCAGTTCTTC
TRBD1,TRBJ2-7,TRBV5-1,CASSLEGTGPYEQYF,TGCGCCAGCAGCTTGGAAGGGACAGGGCCCTACGAGCAGTACTTC
TRBD1,TRBJ1-2,TRBV5-6,CASTLNTGGANYGYTF,TGTGCCAGCACCCTAAACACAGGGGGGGCTAACTATGGCTACACCTTC
.,TRBJ1-2,TRBV30,CAWSRGAYGYTF,TGTGCCTGGAGTCGGGGGGCCTATGGCTACACCTTC
.,TRBJ2-7,TRBV27,CASSFGQPVGEQYF,TGTGCCAGCAGTTTTGGGCAGCCGGTGGGCGAGCAGTACTTC
TRBD2,TRBJ2-1,TRBV9,CASSAIAGVSYNEQFF,TGTGCCAGCAGCGCCATAGCGGGGGTCTCCTACAATGAGCAGTTCTTC
TRBD2,TRBJ2-1,TRBV7-8,CASSFIAGAHNEQFF,TGTGCCAGCAGCTTTATAGCGGGAGCCCACAATGAGCAGTTCTTC
TRBD1,TRBJ1-2,TRBV5-6,CASSWGWQGAGYGYTF,TGTGCCAGCAGCTGGGGCTGGCAGGGGGCAGGCTATGGCTACACCTTC
.,TRBJ2-7,TRBV18,CASSPGQGFYEQYF,TGTGCCAGCTCACCGGGGCAGGGGTTCTACGAGCAGTACTTC
.,TRBJ2-7,TRBV11-3,CASSLGGYRVAYEQYF,TGTGCCAGCAGCTTAGGCGGTTATCGGGTCGCCTACGAGCAGTACTTC
TRBD1,TRBJ2-5,TRBV4-3,CASSLRDRGGETQYF,TGCGCCAGCAGCCTGAGGGACAGGGGAGGGGAGACCCAGTACTTC
.,TRBJ2-7,TRBV30,CAWRPGDRRLEQYF,TGTGCCTGGAGACCAGGGGACCGACGGCTGGAGCAGTACTTC
.,TRBJ2-1,TRBV5-6,CASSWGERAINEQFF,TGTGCCAGCAGCTGGGGGGAGCGCGCCATTAATGAGCAGTTCTTC
TRBD2,TRBJ2-2,TRBV11-3,CASSLGLAGTGELFF,TGTGCCAGCAGCTTAGGACTAGCGGGGACCGGGGAGCTGTTTTTT
.,TRBJ1-2,TRBV4-1,CASSQEPYLDYGYTF,TGCGCCAGCAGCCAAGAACCCTACCTCGACTATGGCTACACCTTC
TRBD1,TRBJ1-1,TRBV5-1,CASSIRGGQLNTEAFF,TGCGCCAGCAGCATACGGGGGGGACAGCTGAACACTGAAGCTTTCTTT